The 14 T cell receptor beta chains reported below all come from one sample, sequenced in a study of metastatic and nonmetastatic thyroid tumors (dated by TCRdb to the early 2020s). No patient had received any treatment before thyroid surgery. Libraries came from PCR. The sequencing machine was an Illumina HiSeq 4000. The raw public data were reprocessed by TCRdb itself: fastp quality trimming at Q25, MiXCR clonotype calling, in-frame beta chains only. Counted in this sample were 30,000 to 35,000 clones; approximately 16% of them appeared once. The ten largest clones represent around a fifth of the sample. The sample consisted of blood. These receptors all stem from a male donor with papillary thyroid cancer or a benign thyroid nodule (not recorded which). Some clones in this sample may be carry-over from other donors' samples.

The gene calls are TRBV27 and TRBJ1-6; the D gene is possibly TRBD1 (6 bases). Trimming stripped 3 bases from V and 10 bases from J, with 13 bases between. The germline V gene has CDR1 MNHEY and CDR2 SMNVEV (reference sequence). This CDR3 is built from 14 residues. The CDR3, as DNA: TGTGCCAGCAGTTTTTCGGGGGCCTGCTCACCCCTCCACTTT. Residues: CASSFSGACSPLHF.

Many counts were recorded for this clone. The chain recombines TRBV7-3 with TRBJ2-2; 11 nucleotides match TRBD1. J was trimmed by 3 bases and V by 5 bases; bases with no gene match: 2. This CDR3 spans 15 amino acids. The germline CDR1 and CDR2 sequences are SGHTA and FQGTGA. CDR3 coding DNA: TGTGCCAGCAGCAGGACAGGGGGCGACACCGGGGAGCTGTTTTTT. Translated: CASSRTGGDTGELFF.

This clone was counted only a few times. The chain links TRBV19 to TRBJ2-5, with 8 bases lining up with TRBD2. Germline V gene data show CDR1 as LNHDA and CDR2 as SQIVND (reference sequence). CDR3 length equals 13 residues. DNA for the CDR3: TGTGCTTCGGGGCTAGCGGGCCAAGATACTCAGTACTTC. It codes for CASGLAGQDTQYF.

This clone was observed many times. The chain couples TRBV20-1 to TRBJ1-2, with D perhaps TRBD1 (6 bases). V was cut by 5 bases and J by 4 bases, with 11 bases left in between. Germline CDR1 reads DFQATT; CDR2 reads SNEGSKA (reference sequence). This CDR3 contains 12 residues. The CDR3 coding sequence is TGCAGTGCTCACAGGGAGGGCTATGGCTACACCTTC. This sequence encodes CSAHREGYGYTF.

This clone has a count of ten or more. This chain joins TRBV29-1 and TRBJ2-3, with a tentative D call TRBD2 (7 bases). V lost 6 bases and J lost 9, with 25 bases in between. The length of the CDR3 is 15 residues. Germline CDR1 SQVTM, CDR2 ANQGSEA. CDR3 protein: CSVLLGGAPMGTQYF. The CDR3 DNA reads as TGCAGCGTCCTTCTAGGGGGGGCCCCTATGGGGACGCAGTATTTT.

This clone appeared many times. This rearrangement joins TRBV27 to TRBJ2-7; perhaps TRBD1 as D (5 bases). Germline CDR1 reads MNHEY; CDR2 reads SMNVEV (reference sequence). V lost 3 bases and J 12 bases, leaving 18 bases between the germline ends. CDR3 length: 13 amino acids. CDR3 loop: CASSFEAGWQRYF. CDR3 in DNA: TGTGCCAGCAGTTTCGAGGCAGGGTGGCAGCGGTACTTC.

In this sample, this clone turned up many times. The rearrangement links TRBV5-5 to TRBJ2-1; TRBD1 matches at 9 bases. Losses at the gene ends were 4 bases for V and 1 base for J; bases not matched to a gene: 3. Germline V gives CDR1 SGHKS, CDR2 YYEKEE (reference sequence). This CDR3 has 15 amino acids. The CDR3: CASSRGTGSYNEQFF. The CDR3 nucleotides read TGTGCCAGCAGCCGCGGGACAGGGTCCTACAATGAGCAGTTCTTC.

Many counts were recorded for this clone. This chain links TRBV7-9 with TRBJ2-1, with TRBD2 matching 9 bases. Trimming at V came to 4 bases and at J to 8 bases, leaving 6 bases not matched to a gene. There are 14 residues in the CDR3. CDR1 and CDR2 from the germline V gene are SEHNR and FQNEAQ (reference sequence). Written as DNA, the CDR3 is TGTGCCAGCAGCTCAACGGGACTAGCCGATGAGCAGTTCTTC. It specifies CASSSTGLADEQFF.

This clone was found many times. CDR3: CSVEDPAQGNYGYTF. CDR3 sequence (DNA): TGCAGCGTTGAAGATCCCGCCCAGGGTAACTATGGCTACACCTTC. The V and J genes are TRBV29-1 and TRBJ1-2; D might be TRBD1 (5 bases). The V end was cut by 0 bases, the J end by 1 base, with 12 bases between. This CDR3 has 15 residues. Germline values: CDR1 SQVTM, CDR2 ANQGSEA. Using reference TRBV29-1 and TRBJ1-2 for the parts outside the CDR3, the full variable domain is SAVISQKPSRDICQRGTSLTIQCQVDSQVTMMFWYRQQPGQSLTLIATANQGSEATYESGFVIDKFPISRPNLTFSTLTVSNMSPEDSSIYLCSVEDPAQGNYGYTFGSGTRLTVV.

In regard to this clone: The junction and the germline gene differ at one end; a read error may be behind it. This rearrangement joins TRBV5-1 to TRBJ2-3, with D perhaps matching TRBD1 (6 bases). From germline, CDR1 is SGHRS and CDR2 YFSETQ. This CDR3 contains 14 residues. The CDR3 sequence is CANSYRTDTDTQYF. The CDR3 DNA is TGCGCCAACAGCTACCGGACAGACACAGATACTCAGTATTTT.

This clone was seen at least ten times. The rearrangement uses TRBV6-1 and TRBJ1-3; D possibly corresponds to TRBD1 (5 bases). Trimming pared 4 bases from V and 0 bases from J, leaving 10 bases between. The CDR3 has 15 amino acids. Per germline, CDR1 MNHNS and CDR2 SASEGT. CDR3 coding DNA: TGTGCCAGCAGTGTCACAGGTTCCTCTGGAAACACCATATATTTT. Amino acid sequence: CASSVTGSSGNTIYF.

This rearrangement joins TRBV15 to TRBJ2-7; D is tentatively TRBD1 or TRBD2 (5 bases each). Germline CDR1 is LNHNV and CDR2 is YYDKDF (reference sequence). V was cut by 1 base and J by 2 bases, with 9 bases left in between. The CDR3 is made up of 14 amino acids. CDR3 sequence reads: CATSRGGSTYEQYF. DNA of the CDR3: TGTGCCACCAGCAGAGGGGGGTCAACCTACGAGCAGTACTTC.

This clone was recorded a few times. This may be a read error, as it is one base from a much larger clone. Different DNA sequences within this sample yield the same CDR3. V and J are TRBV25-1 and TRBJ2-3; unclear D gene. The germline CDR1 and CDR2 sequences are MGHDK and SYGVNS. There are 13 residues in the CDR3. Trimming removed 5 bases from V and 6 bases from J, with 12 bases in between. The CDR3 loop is CASSFPPADTQYF. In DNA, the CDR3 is TGTGCCAGCAGTTTCCCCCCCGCTGATACGCAGTATTTT.

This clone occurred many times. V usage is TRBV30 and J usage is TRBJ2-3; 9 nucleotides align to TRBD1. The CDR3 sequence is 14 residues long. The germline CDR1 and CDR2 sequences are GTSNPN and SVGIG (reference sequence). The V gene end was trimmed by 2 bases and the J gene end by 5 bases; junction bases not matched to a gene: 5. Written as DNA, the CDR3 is TGTGCCTGGAGTTGGGACAGGGAGATAGATACGCAGTATTTT. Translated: CAWSWDREIDTQYF. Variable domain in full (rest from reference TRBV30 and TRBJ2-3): SQTIHQWPATLVQPVGSPLSLECTVEGTSNPNLYWYRQAAGRGLQLLFYSVGIGQISSEVPQNLSASRPQDRQFILSSKKLLLSDSGFYLCAWSWDREIDTQYFGPGTRLTVL.